The rows below give T cell receptor beta chains drawn from one sample of a study of blood T cell repertoires in COVID-19. Profiling relied on immunoSEQ multiplex PCR, and the TCRdb table lists in-frame clones only, not all of them. The profile shows fewer than 450,000 clones, around 90% of them singletons. Material for sequencing was PBMCs or T cells enriched from blood (not recorded which). These receptors were taken from a man aged 18 to 29 who had recovered from COVID-19. Both conserved end residues are part of each CDR3. D genes are given only for firm matches. Some rows have no size entry. The others give once, few or many, or a class for an expanded clone.

d_gene | j_gene | abundance | len | v_gene | CDR3aa | CDR3nt
. | TRBJ2-7 | . | 17 | TRBV28 | CASSTPPTGLVRYEQYF | TGTGCCAGCAGCACTCCCCCGACTGGACTCGTGCGGTACGAGCAGTACTTC
. | TRBJ1-5 | . | 15 | TRBV5-8 | CASRGLGLDNQPQHF | TGTGCCAGCAGGGGCCTGGGGCTCGACAATCAGCCCCAGCATTTT
TRBD1 | TRBJ1-2 | . | 13 | TRBV6-5 | CASRAGDRDGYTF | TGTGCCAGCAGGGCCGGTGACAGGGATGGCTACACCTTC
TRBD1 | TRBJ1-3 | . | 16 | TRBV4-1 | CASSQDRTGSGNTIYF | TGCGCCAGCAGCCAAGATCGGACAGGGTCTGGAAACACCATATATTTT
. | TRBJ1-1 | . | 14 | TRBV4-2 | CASSQDPSVTEAFF | TGTGCCAGCAGCCAAGATCCAAGCGTCACTGAAGCTTTCTTT
TRBD2 | TRBJ2-2 | . | 15 | TRBV10-3 | CAITGLAGGFGELFF | TGTGCCATCACCGGACTAGCGGGAGGGTTCGGGGAGCTGTTTTTT
. | TRBJ2-7 | . | 16 | TRBV27 | CASSREGLRRTYEQYF | TGTGCCAGCAGCCGTGAGGGACTGAGGAGGACCTACGAGCAGTACTTC
. | TRBJ1-5 | few | 17 | TRBV6-1 | CASSEWGGRVSNQPQHF | TGTGCCAGCAGTGAATGGGGCGGGAGAGTCAGCAATCAGCCCCAGCATTTT
. | TRBJ2-1 | . | 13 | TRBV19 | CASSIGPRNEQFF | TGTGCCAGTAGTATAGGTCCGAGGAATGAGCAGTTCTTC
TRBD2 | TRBJ2-5 | . | 15 | TRBV5-8 | CASSGWTRRGETQYF | TGTGCCAGCAGCGGATGGACTAGACGGGGAGAGACCCAGTACTTC
TRBD2 | TRBJ2-5 | . | 16 | TRBV6-1 | CASSESSGSAKETQYF | TGTGCCAGCAGTGAATCCAGCGGGAGCGCCAAGGAGACCCAGTACTTC
TRBD1 | TRBJ1-1 | . | 16 | TRBV5-1 | CASSQGRGTLNTEAFF | TGCGCCAGCAGCCAGGGCAGGGGGACGTTGAACACTGAAGCTTTCTTT
. | TRBJ2-5 | . | 13 | TRBV10-3 | CAISESDQETQYF | TGTGCCATCAGTGAGTCCGACCAAGAGACCCAGTACTTC
. | TRBJ1-6 | . | 16 | TRBV18 | CASSPPSGPGNSPLHF | TGTGCCAGCTCACCACCCTCTGGGCCAGGGAATTCACCCCTCCACTTT
. | TRBJ2-5 | . | 13 | TRBV9 | CASSQLGGETQYF | TGTGCCAGCAGCCAACTGGGGGGAGAGACCCAGTACTTC
. | TRBJ1-2 | . | 13 | TRBV6-6 | CASSKQGPDGYTF | TGTGCCAGCAGCAAACAGGGACCTGATGGCTACACCTTC
. | TRBJ1-1 | . | 14 | TRBV27 | CASRPDSMNTEAFF | TGTGCCAGCAGACCGGACAGTATGAACACTGAAGCTTTCTTT
. | TRBJ1-2 | . | 12 | TRBV2 | CASGRSGDGYTF | TGTGCCAGCGGCAGAAGCGGGGATGGCTACACCTTC
TRBD1 | TRBJ1-1 | . | 13 | TRBV29-1 | CSAYFTGGTEAFF | TGCAGCGCGTACTTTACAGGGGGAACTGAAGCTTTCTTT
. | TRBJ1-1 | . | 15 | TRBV5-5 | CASSLVPTGNTEAFF | TGTGCCAGCAGCTTGGTCCCGACAGGGAACACTGAAGCTTTCTTT
. | TRBJ2-7 | . | 11 | TRBV10-3 | CAIRGDTPKYF | TGTGCCATCAGGGGGGACACCCCTAAGTACTTC
. | TRBJ2-1 | few | 14 | TRBV6-4 | CASSEGGTYNEQFF | TGTGCCAGCAGTGAAGGCGGGACGTACAATGAGCAGTTCTTC
. | TRBJ1-2 | . | 12 | TRBV7-9 | CASSEDSYGYTF | TGTGCCAGCAGCGAAGACAGCTATGGCTACACCTTC
TRBD1 | TRBJ2-2 | . | 17 | TRBV2 | CASTAPRTGKFGGELFF | TGTGCCAGCACCGCCCCCCGGACAGGGAAATTTGGCGGGGAGCTGTTTTTT
. | TRBJ2-2 | . | 14 | TRBV9 | CASSVEGYRGELFF | TGTGCCAGCAGCGTTGAGGGCTACCGGGGGGAGCTGTTTTTT
. | TRBJ2-5 | . | 13 | TRBV7-9 | CASSLSGWETQYF | TGTGCCAGCAGCTTGAGCGGCTGGGAGACCCAGTACTTC
. | TRBJ2-1 | . | 15 | TRBV7-5 | CVRQKNSGSSDEQFF | TGTGTCAGACAAAAGAATAGCGGTAGTAGCGATGAGCAGTTCTTC
TRBD1 | TRBJ1-5 | few | 18 | TRBV9 | CASSVRDRAYYSNQPQHF | TGTGCCAGCAGCGTCCGGGACAGGGCCTATTATAGCAATCAGCCCCAGCATTTT
. | TRBJ2-1 | once | 13 | TRBV10-3 | CAISESPNNEQFF | TGTGCCATCAGTGAGAGTCCTAACAATGAGCAGTTCTTC
TRBD1 | TRBJ1-4 | . | 13 | TRBV9 | CASGQGNSEKLFF | TGTGCCAGCGGACAGGGGAACAGTGAAAAACTGTTTTTT
. | TRBJ1-1 | . | 13 | TRBV19 | CASRLSRDTEAFF | TGTGCCAGTAGGCTCTCCCGGGACACTGAAGCTTTCTTT
. | TRBJ1-5 | once | 13 | TRBV27 | CASSPVGNQPQHF | TGTGCCAGCAGCCCGGTTGGCAATCAGCCCCAGCATTTT
TRBD1 | TRBJ2-5 | . | 13 | TRBV7-2 | CASRRTGVETQYF | TGTGCCAGCAGACGAACAGGGGTCGAGACCCAGTACTTC
TRBD1 | TRBJ1-2 | . | 13 | TRBV12-3/TRBV12-4 | CASRKQGNYGYTF | TGTGCCAGCAGAAAACAGGGGAATTATGGCTACACCTTC
TRBD2 | TRBJ2-1 | . | 16 | TRBV5-1 | CASSPTSGGSYNEQFF | TGCGCCAGCAGCCCAACTAGCGGGGGGTCCTACAATGAGCAGTTCTTC
. | TRBJ1-4 | . | 12 | TRBV6-5 | CASKSGREKLFF | TGTGCCAGCAAATCAGGCCGCGAAAAACTGTTTTTT
TRBD1 | TRBJ1-2 | . | 16 | TRBV27 | CASSSPLRTGKSGYTF | TGTGCCAGCAGTTCCCCCCTTCGGACAGGGAAGTCTGGCTACACCTTC
. | TRBJ1-5 | . | 15 | TRBV27 | CASSLFSRNNQPQHF | TGTGCCAGCAGTTTATTTTCCAGGAACAATCAGCCCCAGCATTTT
. | TRBJ1-3 | once | 15 | TRBV19 | CASSIVPEAGNTIYF | TGTGCCAGTAGTATAGTCCCAGAGGCTGGAAACACCATATATTTT
TRBD1 | TRBJ1-3 | . | 20 | TRBV18 | CASSPTDRSTGGASGNTIYF | TGTGCCAGCTCACCCACCGATCGTTCGACAGGGGGAGCCTCTGGAAACACCATATATTTT
TRBD1 | TRBJ1-2 | . | 14 | TRBV14 | CASSQDGQGGGYTF | TGTGCCAGCAGCCAAGATGGACAGGGAGGAGGCTACACCTTC
. | TRBJ1-6 | once | 13 | TRBV2 | CASIFGLSSPLHF | TGTGCCAGCATTTTTGGCCTTTCCTCACCCCTCCACTTT
. | TRBJ1-5 | . | 17 | TRBV6-6 | CASSQNPATGYSQPQHF | TGTGCCAGCAGTCAAAACCCAGCTACAGGTTACTCTCAGCCCCAGCATTTT
TRBD1 | TRBJ1-1 | . | 17 | TRBV3-1/TRBV3-2 | CASSQVSAGGTNTEAFF | TGTGCCAGCAGCCAAGTTTCGGCAGGGGGCACGAACACTGAAGCTTTCTTT
. | TRBJ2-3 | once | 14 | TRBV5-4 | CASSLVSGTDTQYF | TGTGCCAGCAGCTTGGTTAGCGGCACAGATACGCAGTATTTT
TRBD1 | TRBJ1-2 | . | 15 | TRBV18 | CASSPPGQGAYGYTF | TGTGCCAGCTCACCTCCCGGACAGGGGGCCTATGGCTACACCTTC
. | TRBJ1-1 | . | 14 | TRBV5-1 | CASSLEGGNTEAFF | TGCGCCAGCAGCTTAGAGGGAGGGAACACTGAAGCTTTCTTT
TRBD1 | TRBJ1-3 | . | 16 | TRBV19 | CASSAGTGGLRDTIYF | TGTGCCAGTAGTGCCGGGACAGGGGGCCTTCGGGACACCATATATTTT
. | TRBJ2-2 | . | 16 | TRBV3-1/TRBV3-2 | CASSRSGTLNTGELFF | TGTGCCAGCAGCCGATCCGGGACACTGAACACCGGGGAGCTGTTTTTT
TRBD2 | TRBJ2-7 | . | 15 | TRBV19 | CASSTLGGSVYEQYF | TGTGCCAGTAGCACCTTGGGCGGGAGTGTGTACGAGCAGTACTTC
TRBD1 | TRBJ1-1 | . | 16 | TRBV5-4 | CASSSDRDWMNTEAFF | TGTGCCAGCAGCAGTGACAGGGATTGGATGAACACTGAAGCTTTCTTT
. | TRBJ2-1 | . | 14 | TRBV19 | CASSISSSGYEQFF | TGTGCCAGTAGTATCTCCTCGAGCGGGTATGAGCAGTTCTTC
TRBD2 | TRBJ2-1 | . | 15 | TRBV5-6 | CASSSTSGSYNEQFF | TGTGCCAGCAGCTCGACTAGCGGTTCCTACAATGAGCAGTTCTTC
. | TRBJ1-2 | . | 14 | TRBV5-6 | CASSPPGSAYGYTF | TGTGCCAGCAGCCCCCCAGGGTCGGCCTATGGCTACACCTTC